This is a list of T cell receptor beta chains from one sample in a study of graft-versus-host responses after intestinal transplantation. Clones were read by immunoSEQ multiplex PCR, and TCRdb kept only the in-frame ones, dropping some. Found here are 62,000 or so clones, roughly 90% of them singletons; the top ten hold roughly 1.5%. Here the sequenced sample was PBMCs, taken 26 days after transplant. Receptors originate from a human patient who received an intestinal transplant, so some T cells may come from the graft donor. The CDR3 runs from the conserved cysteine through the conserved F or W. The order of the fields is CDR3 length, J gene, V gene, clone size, D gene, CDR3 protein, CDR3 DNA. The D gene is left open where the match is weak. Only some rows state a clone size, as once, few, many or a class for expanded clones.

CDR3 length: 12; J gene: TRBJ2-5; V gene: TRBV28; clone size: .; D gene: .; CDR3 protein: CASAGDRETQYF; CDR3 DNA: TGTGCCAGCGCCGGGGATCGAGAGACCCAGTACTTC
CDR3 length: 14; J gene: TRBJ1-5; V gene: TRBV5-6; clone size: once; D gene: .; CDR3 protein: CASSLQVSNQPQHF; CDR3 DNA: TGTGCCAGCAGCTTACAGGTTAGCAATCAGCCCCAGCATTTT
CDR3 length: 16; J gene: TRBJ2-3; V gene: TRBV9; clone size: .; D gene: TRBD1; CDR3 protein: CASSALQGANTDTQYF; CDR3 DNA: TGTGCCAGCAGCGCCTTACAGGGGGCAAACACAGATACGCAGTATTTT
CDR3 length: 15; J gene: TRBJ1-2; V gene: TRBV4-3; clone size: .; D gene: .; CDR3 protein: CASSQDRERGYGYTF; CDR3 DNA: TGCGCCAGCAGCCAAGATCGTGAGCGTGGCTATGGCTACACCTTC
CDR3 length: 16; J gene: TRBJ2-6; V gene: TRBV9; clone size: .; D gene: .; CDR3 protein: CASSERGGPGANVLTF; CDR3 DNA: TGTGCCAGCAGCGAAAGGGGGGGGCCTGGGGCCAACGTCCTGACTTTC
CDR3 length: 14; J gene: TRBJ2-1; V gene: TRBV13; clone size: .; D gene: .; CDR3 protein: CASSAGGERNEQFF; CDR3 DNA: TGTGCCAGCAGCGCCGGAGGGGAACGGAATGAGCAGTTCTTC
CDR3 length: 14; J gene: TRBJ2-7; V gene: TRBV7-8; clone size: once; D gene: TRBD1; CDR3 protein: CASSPDRALYEQYF; CDR3 DNA: TGTGCCAGCAGCCCCGACAGGGCGTTGTACGAGCAGTACTTC
CDR3 length: 14; J gene: TRBJ2-7; V gene: TRBV10-2; clone size: .; D gene: .; CDR3 protein: CASSPRQVVYEQYF; CDR3 DNA: TGTGCCAGCAGTCCCCGACAGGTGGTCTACGAGCAGTACTTC
CDR3 length: 14; J gene: TRBJ1-4; V gene: TRBV23-1; clone size: once; D gene: .; CDR3 protein: CASSQRGVREKLFF; CDR3 DNA: TGCGCCAGCAGTCAACGCGGGGTGAGGGAAAAACTGTTTTTT
CDR3 length: 17; J gene: TRBJ1-1; V gene: TRBV5-1; clone size: .; D gene: .; CDR3 protein: CASSEDSRVRRDTEAFF; CDR3 DNA: TGCGCCAGCAGCGAGGACAGTAGGGTCCGACGGGACACTGAAGCTTTCTTT
CDR3 length: 17; J gene: TRBJ2-5; V gene: TRBV18; clone size: .; D gene: TRBD1; CDR3 protein: CASSPLPGQAFQETQYF; CDR3 DNA: TGTGCCAGCTCACCATTGCCGGGACAGGCCTTCCAAGAGACCCAGTACTTC
CDR3 length: 16; J gene: TRBJ1-1; V gene: TRBV15; clone size: .; D gene: TRBD1; CDR3 protein: CATSPPRQGADTEAFF; CDR3 DNA: TGTGCCACCAGCCCTCCTCGACAGGGGGCGGACACTGAAGCTTTCTTT
CDR3 length: 15; J gene: TRBJ2-1; V gene: TRBV27; clone size: .; D gene: TRBD2; CDR3 protein: CASSLAGGPGDEQFF; CDR3 DNA: TGTGCCAGCAGTTTAGCGGGGGGGCCTGGGGATGAGCAGTTCTTC
CDR3 length: 15; J gene: TRBJ2-2; V gene: TRBV14; clone size: .; D gene: .; CDR3 protein: CASSQGVRGAGELFF; CDR3 DNA: TGTGCCAGCAGCCAAGGAGTGCGCGGGGCCGGGGAGCTGTTTTTT
CDR3 length: 16; J gene: TRBJ2-1; V gene: TRBV2; clone size: .; D gene: TRBD1; CDR3 protein: CASSDLRTGAYNEQFF; CDR3 DNA: TGTGCCAGCAGTGACTTAAGGACAGGGGCCTACAATGAGCAGTTCTTC
CDR3 length: 15; J gene: TRBJ1-1; V gene: TRBV11-2; clone size: .; D gene: .; CDR3 protein: CASSYGGTMNTEAFF; CDR3 DNA: TGTGCCAGCAGCTACGGGGGGACTATGAACACTGAAGCTTTCTTT
CDR3 length: 13; J gene: TRBJ1-1; V gene: TRBV27; clone size: .; D gene: .; CDR3 protein: CASSLGGETEAFF; CDR3 DNA: TGTGCCAGCAGTTTAGGGGGGGAAACTGAAGCTTTCTTT
CDR3 length: 15; J gene: TRBJ1-1; V gene: TRBV7-9; clone size: .; D gene: .; CDR3 protein: CASSLVTALNTEAFF; CDR3 DNA: TGTGCCAGCAGCTTAGTTACAGCCTTGAACACTGAAGCTTTCTTT
CDR3 length: 13; J gene: TRBJ1-2; V gene: TRBV10-1; clone size: .; D gene: .; CDR3 protein: CASSESIGYGYTF; CDR3 DNA: TGCGCCAGCAGTGAGTCGATCGGCTATGGCTACACCTTC
CDR3 length: 10; J gene: TRBJ1-2; V gene: TRBV19; clone size: .; D gene: .; CDR3 protein: CATNEGGYTF; CDR3 DNA: TGTGCCACTAATGAGGGAGGCTACACCTTC
CDR3 length: 16; J gene: TRBJ2-6; V gene: TRBV27; clone size: .; D gene: TRBD1; CDR3 protein: CASRTGGLSGANVLTF; CDR3 DNA: TGTGCCAGCAGAACAGGGGGACTCTCTGGGGCCAACGTCCTGACTTTC
CDR3 length: 14; J gene: TRBJ2-1; V gene: TRBV5-1; clone size: once; D gene: TRBD2; CDR3 protein: CASSWTSGYNEQFF; CDR3 DNA: TGCGCCAGCAGCTGGACTAGCGGTTACAATGAGCAGTTCTTC
CDR3 length: 13; J gene: TRBJ1-1; V gene: TRBV28; clone size: .; D gene: .; CDR3 protein: CASSLVVGREAFF; CDR3 DNA: TGTGCCAGCAGTTTAGTGGTGGGCAGAGAAGCTTTCTTT
CDR3 length: 14; J gene: TRBJ1-5; V gene: TRBV4-2; clone size: .; D gene: .; CDR3 protein: CASSQGGRNQPQHF; CDR3 DNA: TGTGCCAGCAGCCAAGGCGGCCGCAATCAGCCCCAGCATTTT
CDR3 length: 15; J gene: TRBJ2-7; V gene: TRBV19; clone size: .; D gene: TRBD1; CDR3 protein: CASSPGTGKSYEQYF; CDR3 DNA: TGTGCCAGTAGTCCCGGGACAGGGAAAAGCTACGAGCAGTACTTC
CDR3 length: 15; J gene: TRBJ2-3; V gene: TRBV4-2; clone size: .; D gene: .; CDR3 protein: CASSVSTGSTDTQYF; CDR3 DNA: TGTGCCAGCAGCGTTTCGACAGGCTCCACAGATACGCAGTATTTT
CDR3 length: 16; J gene: TRBJ2-3; V gene: TRBV30; clone size: .; D gene: TRBD2; CDR3 protein: CAWSPGLAGGVDTQYF; CDR3 DNA: TGTGCCTGGAGTCCGGGACTAGCGGGGGGGGTAGATACGCAGTATTTT
CDR3 length: 18; J gene: TRBJ2-5; V gene: TRBV14; clone size: .; D gene: .; CDR3 protein: CASSQDFCGVRFRETQYF; CDR3 DNA: TGTGCCAGCAGCCAAGATTTCTGCGGGGTAAGGTTTCGAGAGACCCAGTACTTC
CDR3 length: 12; J gene: TRBJ2-5; V gene: TRBV19; clone size: .; D gene: .; CDR3 protein: CASSLRGETQYF; CDR3 DNA: TGTGCCAGTAGTCTCCGGGGGGAGACCCAGTACTTC